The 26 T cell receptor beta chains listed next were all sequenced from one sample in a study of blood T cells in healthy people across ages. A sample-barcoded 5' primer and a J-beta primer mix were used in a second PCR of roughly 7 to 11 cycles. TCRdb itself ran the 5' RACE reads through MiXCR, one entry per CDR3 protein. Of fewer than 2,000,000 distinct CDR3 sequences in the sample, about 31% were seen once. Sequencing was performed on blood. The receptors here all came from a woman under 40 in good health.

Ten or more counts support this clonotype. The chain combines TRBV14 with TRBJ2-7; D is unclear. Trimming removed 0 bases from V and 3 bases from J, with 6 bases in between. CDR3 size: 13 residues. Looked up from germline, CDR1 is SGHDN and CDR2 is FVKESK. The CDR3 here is CASSQDWRYEQYF. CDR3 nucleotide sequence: TGTGCCAGCAGCCAAGATTGGCGCTACGAGCAGTACTTC.

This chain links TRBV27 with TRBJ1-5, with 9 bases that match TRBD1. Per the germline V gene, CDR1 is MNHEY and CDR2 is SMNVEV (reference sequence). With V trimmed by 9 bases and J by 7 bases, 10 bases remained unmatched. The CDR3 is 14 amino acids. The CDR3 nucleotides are TGTGCCAGTAGACAGGGGGTTGGTGTGCAGCCCCAGCATTTT. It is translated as CASRQGVGVQPQHF.

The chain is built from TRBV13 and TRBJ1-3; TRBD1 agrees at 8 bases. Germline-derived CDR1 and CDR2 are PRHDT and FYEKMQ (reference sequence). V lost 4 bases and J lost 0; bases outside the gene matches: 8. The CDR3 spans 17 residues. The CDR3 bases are TGTGCCAGCAGCTCGACGACAGACAGGGGCTCTGGAAACACCATATATTTT. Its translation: CASSSTTDRGSGNTIYF.

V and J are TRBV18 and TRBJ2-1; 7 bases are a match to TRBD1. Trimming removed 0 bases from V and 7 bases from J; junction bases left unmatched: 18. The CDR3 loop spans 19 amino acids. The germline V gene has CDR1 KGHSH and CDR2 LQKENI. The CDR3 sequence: CASSPPLSSNRGPRNEQFF. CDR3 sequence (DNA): TGTGCCAGCTCACCACCGTTGTCGTCGAACAGGGGTCCTAGGAATGAGCAGTTCTTC.

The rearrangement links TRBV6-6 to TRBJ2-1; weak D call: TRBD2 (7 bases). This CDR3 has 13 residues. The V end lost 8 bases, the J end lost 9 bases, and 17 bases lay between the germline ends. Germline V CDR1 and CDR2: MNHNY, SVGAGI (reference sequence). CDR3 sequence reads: CASDFRGGGEQFF. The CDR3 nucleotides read TGTGCCAGCGACTTTAGGGGAGGGGGTGAGCAGTTCTTC.

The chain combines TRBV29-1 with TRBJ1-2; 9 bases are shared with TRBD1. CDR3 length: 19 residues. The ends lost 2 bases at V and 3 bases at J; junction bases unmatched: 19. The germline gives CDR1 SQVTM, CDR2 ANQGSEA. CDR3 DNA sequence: TGCAGCGTTGAATCCCCGAAGCCGGGACAGGGCCCCATTTACTATGGCTACACCTTC. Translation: CSVESPKPGQGPIYYGYTF.

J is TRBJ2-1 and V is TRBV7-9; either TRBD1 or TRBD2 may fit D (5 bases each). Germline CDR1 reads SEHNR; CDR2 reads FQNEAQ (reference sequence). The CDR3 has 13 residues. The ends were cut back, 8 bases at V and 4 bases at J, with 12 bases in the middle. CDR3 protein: CASHRDAYNEQFF. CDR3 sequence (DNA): TGTGCCAGCCACCGGGACGCTTACAATGAGCAGTTCTTC.

Here the CDR3 reads CSARESSGRSYNEQFF. CDR3 DNA sequence: TGCAGTGCTAGAGAATCTAGCGGGAGGTCCTACAATGAGCAGTTCTTC. The chain employs TRBV20-1 and TRBJ2-1, with 11 bases aligning to TRBD2. The CDR3 totals 16 residues. The germline V gene encodes CDR1 DFQATT and CDR2 SNEGSKA (reference sequence). After removal of 0 bases from V and 1 base from J, the junction contained 2 bases not matched to a gene.

This CDR3 is CASSQPGLAGSTDTQYF. DNA for the CDR3: TGTGCCAGCTCTCAACCGGGACTAGCGGGCAGCACAGATACGCAGTATTTT. V usage is TRBV18 and J usage is TRBJ2-3; TRBD2 matches 12 bases. After removal of 6 bases from V and 0 bases from J, the junction contained 7 bases not matched to a gene. CDR1 is KGHSH, CDR2 LQKENI, per germline. This CDR3 is built from 17 residues. Looking up the rest from reference TRBV18 and TRBJ2-3 gives the full variable domain: NAGVMQNPRHLVRRRGQEARLRCSPMKGHSHVYWYRQLPEEGLKFMVYLQKENIIDESGMPKERFSAEFPKEGPSILRIQQVVRGDSAAYFCASSQPGLAGSTDTQYFGPGTRLTVL.

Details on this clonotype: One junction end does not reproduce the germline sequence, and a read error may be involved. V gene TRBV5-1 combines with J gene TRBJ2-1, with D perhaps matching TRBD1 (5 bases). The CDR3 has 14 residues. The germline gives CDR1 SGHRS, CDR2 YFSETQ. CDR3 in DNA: TGCGCCGGCAGCCCCAATAGGGGTTACAATGAGCAGTTCTTC. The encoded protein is CAGSPNRGYNEQFF. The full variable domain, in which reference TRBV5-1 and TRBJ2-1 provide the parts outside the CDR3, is KAGVTQTPRYLIKTRGQQVTLSCSPISGHRSVSWYQQTPGQGLQFLFEYFSETQRNKGNFPGRFSGRQFSNSRSEMNVSTLELGDSALYLCAGSPNRGYNEQFFGPGTRLTVL.

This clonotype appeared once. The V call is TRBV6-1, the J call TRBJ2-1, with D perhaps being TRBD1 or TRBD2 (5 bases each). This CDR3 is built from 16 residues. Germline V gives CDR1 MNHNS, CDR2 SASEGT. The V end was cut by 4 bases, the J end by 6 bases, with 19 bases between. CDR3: CASSVGPAVWGNEQFF. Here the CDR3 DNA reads TGTGCCAGCAGTGTGGGACCAGCGGTTTGGGGCAATGAGCAGTTCTTC.

The DNA of the CDR3 is TGTGCCAGCAGTGCCTCCCCCGGGACAGGAGGGAACTATGGCTACACCTTC. Amino acids: CASSASPGTGGNYGYTF. The chain couples TRBV25-1 to TRBJ1-2, with TRBD1 matching 8 bases. In germline, CDR1 is MGHDK, CDR2 SYGVNS. The V segment lost 4 bases and the J segment 2 bases; nucleotides outside the gene matches: 12. This CDR3 is built from 17 residues.

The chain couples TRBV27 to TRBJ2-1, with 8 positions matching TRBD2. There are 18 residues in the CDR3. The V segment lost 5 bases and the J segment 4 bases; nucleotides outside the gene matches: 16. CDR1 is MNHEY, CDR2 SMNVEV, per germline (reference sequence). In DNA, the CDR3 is TGTGCCAGCAGTCGCGCCCCCCCGGGGGGGGCGATATACAATGAGCAGTTCTTC. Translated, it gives CASSRAPPGGAIYNEQFF.

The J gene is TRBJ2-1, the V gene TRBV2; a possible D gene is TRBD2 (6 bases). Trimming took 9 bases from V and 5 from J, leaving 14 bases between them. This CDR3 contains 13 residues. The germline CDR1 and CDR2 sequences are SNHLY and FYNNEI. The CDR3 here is CASTAGNHNEQFF. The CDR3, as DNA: TGTGCCAGTACAGCGGGTAATCACAATGAGCAGTTCTTC.

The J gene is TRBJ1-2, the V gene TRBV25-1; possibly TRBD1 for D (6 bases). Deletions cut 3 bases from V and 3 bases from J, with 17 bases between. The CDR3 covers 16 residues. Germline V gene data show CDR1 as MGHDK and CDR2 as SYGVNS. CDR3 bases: TGTGCCAGCAGTGATTTGGGAGGGGGAAGCGACTATGGCTACACCTTC. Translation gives CASSDLGGGSDYGYTF.

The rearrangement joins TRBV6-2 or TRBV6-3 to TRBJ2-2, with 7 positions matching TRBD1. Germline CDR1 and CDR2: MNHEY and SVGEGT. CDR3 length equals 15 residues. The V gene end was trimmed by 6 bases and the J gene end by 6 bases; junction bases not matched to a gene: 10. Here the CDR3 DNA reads TGTGCCAGCAGACGCGGACAGGCCTGGGCCGGGGAGCTGTTTTTT. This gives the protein CASRRGQAWAGELFF.

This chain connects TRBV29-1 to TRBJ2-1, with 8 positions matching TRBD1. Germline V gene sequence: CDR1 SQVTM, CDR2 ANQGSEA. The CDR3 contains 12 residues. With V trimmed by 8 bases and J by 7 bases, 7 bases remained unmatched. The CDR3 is CSTGGQINEQFF. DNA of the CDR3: TGCAGCACAGGGGGACAGATAAATGAGCAGTTCTTC.

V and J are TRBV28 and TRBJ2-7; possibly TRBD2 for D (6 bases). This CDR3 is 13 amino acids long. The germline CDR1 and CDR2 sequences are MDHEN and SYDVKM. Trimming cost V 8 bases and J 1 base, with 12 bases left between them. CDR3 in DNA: TGTGCCAGCCGGGACTCCCAATCCTACGAGCAGTACTTC. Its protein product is CASRDSQSYEQYF.

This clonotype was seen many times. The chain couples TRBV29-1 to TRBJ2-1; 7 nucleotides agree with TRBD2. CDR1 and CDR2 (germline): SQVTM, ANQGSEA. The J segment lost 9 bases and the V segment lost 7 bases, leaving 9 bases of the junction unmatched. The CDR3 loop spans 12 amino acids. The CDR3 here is CSATGLVGEQFF. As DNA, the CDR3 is TGCAGCGCTACCGGACTAGTAGGTGAGCAGTTCTTC.

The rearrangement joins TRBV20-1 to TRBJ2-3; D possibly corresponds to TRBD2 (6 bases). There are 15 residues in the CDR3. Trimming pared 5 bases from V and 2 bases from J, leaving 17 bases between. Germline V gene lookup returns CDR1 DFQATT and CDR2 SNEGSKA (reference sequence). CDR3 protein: CSASAGSGNTDTQYF. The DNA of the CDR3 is TGCAGTGCTTCCGCGGGAAGCGGAAACACAGATACGCAGTATTTT.

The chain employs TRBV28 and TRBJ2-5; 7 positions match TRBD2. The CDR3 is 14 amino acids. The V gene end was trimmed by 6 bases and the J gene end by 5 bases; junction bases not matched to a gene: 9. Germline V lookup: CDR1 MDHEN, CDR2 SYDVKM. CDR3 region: CASRGGVPRETQYF. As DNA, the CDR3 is TGTGCCAGCAGGGGGGGGGTCCCCAGGGAGACCCAGTACTTC.

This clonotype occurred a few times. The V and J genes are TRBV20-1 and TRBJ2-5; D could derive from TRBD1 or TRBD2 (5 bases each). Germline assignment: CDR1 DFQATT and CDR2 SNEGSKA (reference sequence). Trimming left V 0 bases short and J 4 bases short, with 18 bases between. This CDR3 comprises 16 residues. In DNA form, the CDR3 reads TGCAGTGCTAGAGATACTCGCCCTACTGGGGGAGAGACCCAGTACTTC. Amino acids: CSARDTRPTGGETQYF.

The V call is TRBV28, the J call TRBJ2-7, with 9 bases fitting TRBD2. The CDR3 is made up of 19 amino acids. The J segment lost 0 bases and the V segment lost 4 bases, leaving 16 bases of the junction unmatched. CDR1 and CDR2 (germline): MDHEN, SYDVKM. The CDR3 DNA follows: TGTGCCAGCAGTTCCCGGATAGCGGGAGAGAGGTTCCTCTCCTACGAGCAGTACTTC. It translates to CASSSRIAGERFLSYEQYF.

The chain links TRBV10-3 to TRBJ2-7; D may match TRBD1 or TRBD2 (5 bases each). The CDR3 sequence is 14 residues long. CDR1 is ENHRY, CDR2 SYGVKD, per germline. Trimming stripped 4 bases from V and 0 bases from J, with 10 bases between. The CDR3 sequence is CAISAGTYSYEQYF. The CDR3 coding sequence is TGTGCCATCAGTGCGGGGACGTACTCCTACGAGCAGTACTTC.

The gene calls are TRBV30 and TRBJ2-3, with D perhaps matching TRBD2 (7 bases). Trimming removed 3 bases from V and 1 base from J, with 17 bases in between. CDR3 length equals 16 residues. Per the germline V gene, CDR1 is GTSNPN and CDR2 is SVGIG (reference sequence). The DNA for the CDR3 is TGTGCCTGGAGGAGGGAGGGCGAGGGGGGCACAGATACGCAGTATTTT. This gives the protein CAWRREGEGGTDTQYF.

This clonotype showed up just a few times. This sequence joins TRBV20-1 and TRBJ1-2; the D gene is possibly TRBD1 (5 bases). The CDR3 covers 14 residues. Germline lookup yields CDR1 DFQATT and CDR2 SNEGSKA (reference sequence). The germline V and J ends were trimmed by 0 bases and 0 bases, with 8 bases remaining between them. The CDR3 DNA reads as TGCAGTGCTAGAGATCTGGGGCCTAACTATGGCTACACCTTC. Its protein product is CSARDLGPNYGYTF.